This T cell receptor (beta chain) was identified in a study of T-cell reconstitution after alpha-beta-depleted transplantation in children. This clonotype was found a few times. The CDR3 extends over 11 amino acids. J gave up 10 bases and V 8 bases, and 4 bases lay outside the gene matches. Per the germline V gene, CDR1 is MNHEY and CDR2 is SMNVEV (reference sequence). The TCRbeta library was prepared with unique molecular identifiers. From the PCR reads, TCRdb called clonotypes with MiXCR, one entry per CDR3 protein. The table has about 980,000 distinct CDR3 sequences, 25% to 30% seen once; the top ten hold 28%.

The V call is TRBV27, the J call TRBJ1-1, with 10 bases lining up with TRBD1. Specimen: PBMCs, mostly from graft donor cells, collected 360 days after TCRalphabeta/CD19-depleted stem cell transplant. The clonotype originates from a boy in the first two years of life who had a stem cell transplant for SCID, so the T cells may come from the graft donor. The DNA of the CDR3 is TGTGCCAGCGCGGGACAGGGGAGAGCTTTCTTT. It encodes CASAGQGRAFF.